A single sample is the source of the 28 T cell receptor beta chains below, sequenced in a study of blood T cells in healthy people across ages. Combining a sample-barcoded 5' primer with a J-beta primer mix, a second PCR ran for 7 to 11 cycles. A single record per CDR3 protein comes from TCRdb applying MiXCR to the 5' RACE reads. The profile shows 1.8 million or so distinct CDR3 sequences, about two fifths of them singletons. Sequenced sample: blood. These receptors were taken from a human donor in good health.

The chain combines TRBV7-6 with TRBJ1-4, with D perhaps matching TRBD1 (6 bases). Trimming pared 1 base from V and 5 bases from J, leaving 11 bases between. Germline assignment: CDR1 SGHVS and CDR2 FNYEAQ. The CDR3 extends over 15 amino acids. CDR3 DNA sequence: TGTGCCAGCAGCTTAGGAGGAGGGGGGAATGAAAAACTGTTTTTT. Translation gives CASSLGGGGNEKLFF.

The V gene is TRBV5-1, the J gene TRBJ2-7, with a tentative D call TRBD2 (5 bases). CDR1 is SGHRS and CDR2 is YFSETQ in the germline V gene. The CDR3 consists of 17 residues. V was clipped by 0 bases and J by 2 bases, with 18 bases between them. In DNA form, the CDR3 reads TGCGCCAGCAGCTTGGACTTCTTCGGCGGGTCTACCTACGAGCAGTACTTC. It is translated as CASSLDFFGGSTYEQYF.

Concerning this clonotype: Compared with germline, one end of the junction differs, possibly owing to a read error. This chain links TRBV19 with TRBJ1-2; possible D gene TRBD1, 5 bases. The CDR3 consists of 13 residues. CDR1 is LNHDA and CDR2 is SQIVND in the germline V gene (reference sequence). The CDR3 loop reads CASWGQAGYDYTF. CDR3 in DNA: TGTGCCAGTTGGGGCCAGGCTGGGTATGACTACACCTTC. Together with reference TRBV19 and TRBJ1-2, the CDR3 gives the full variable domain: DGGITQSPKYLFRKEGQNVTLSCEQNLNHDAMYWYRQDPGQGLRLIYYSQIVNDFQKGDIAEGYSVSREKKESFPLTVTSAQKNPTAFYLCASWGQAGYDYTFGSGTRLTVV.

This clonotype was seen more than once but under ten times. The chain carries TRBV5-5 and TRBJ1-2; tentatively, D is TRBD1 (6 bases). This CDR3 has 13 residues. CDR1 is SGHKS and CDR2 is YYEKEE in the germline V gene (reference sequence). V was cut by 5 bases and J by 4 bases, with 12 bases left in between. The CDR3 protein is CASRYREGYGYTF. CDR3 in DNA: TGTGCCAGCAGATACAGGGAAGGCTATGGCTACACCTTC.

This clonotype has just a few counts. V is TRBV7-3 and J is TRBJ1-1, with D perhaps TRBD1 (6 bases). This CDR3 is 14 amino acids long. The germline V gene encodes CDR1 SGHTA and CDR2 FQGTGA. The V gene lost 2 bases and the J gene lost 3 bases, with 10 bases spanning the gap. This CDR3 reads CASSLQGSDTEAFF. CDR3 nucleotides: TGTGCCAGCAGCTTACAGGGGTCGGACACTGAAGCTTTCTTT.

The V and J genes are TRBV5-5 and TRBJ2-1; possibly TRBD1 for D (5 bases). CDR1 and CDR2 (germline): SGHKS, YYEKEE (reference sequence). Trimming stripped 1 base from V and 9 bases from J, with 11 bases between. The CDR3 spans 13 residues. CDR3 sequence (DNA): TGTGCCAGCAGCTTGCAGGGTACAAGTGAGCAGTTCTTC. It yields the protein CASSLQGTSEQFF. The whole variable domain, remainder taken from reference TRBV5-5 and TRBJ2-1, is DAGVTQSPTHLIKTRGQQVTLRCSPISGHKSVSWYQQVLGQGPQFIFQYYEKEERGRGNFPDRFSARQFPNYSSELNVNALLLGDSALYLCASSLQGTSEQFFGPGTRLTVL.

The V and J genes are TRBV28 and TRBJ1-5; D not certain. Trimming removed 7 bases at V and 8 bases at J, with 24 bases between. CDR3 length equals 16 residues. Per germline, CDR1 MDHEN and CDR2 SYDVKM. The CDR3 region has the DNA TGTGCCAGCACTCGTTTGGGCAGTTTGGGGAGGGAGCCCCAGCATTTT. It codes for CASTRLGSLGREPQHF.

V is TRBV7-6 and J is TRBJ1-1, with a tentative D call TRBD1 (6 bases). This CDR3 is 13 amino acids long. V lost 4 bases to trimming and J lost 11 bases, with 17 bases between them. CDR1 is SGHVS, CDR2 FNYEAQ, per germline. CDR3 coding DNA: TGTGCCAGCAGCTATTCACAGGGAGCCGAGGCTTTCTTT. Protein: CASSYSQGAEAFF.

This clonotype was picked up a small number of times. V and J are TRBV29-1 and TRBJ2-6; 7 bases fit TRBD1. With 4 bases clipped from V and 1 base from J, the junction kept 4 bases outside the gene matches. This CDR3 spans 15 amino acids. Germline V gene sequence: CDR1 SQVTM, CDR2 ANQGSEA. In DNA, the CDR3 is TGCAGCGTTGGACAGGGTACTTCTGGGGCCAACGTCCTGACTTTC. Encoded protein: CSVGQGTSGANVLTF.

As DNA, the CDR3 is TGTGCCAGCAGCAGCCTCTTTAATAGCAATCAGCCCCAGCATTTT. This gives the protein CASSSLFNSNQPQHF. The rearrangement links TRBV28 to TRBJ1-5; D not certain. CDR1 is MDHEN and CDR2 is SYDVKM in the germline V gene. The CDR3 is 15 amino acids. V lost 6 bases to trimming and J lost 0 bases, with 12 bases between them. Full variable domain (remainder filled in from reference TRBV28 and TRBJ1-5): DVKVTQSSRYLVKRTGEKVFLECVQDMDHENMFWYRQDPGLGLRLIYFSYDVKMKEKGDIPEGYSVSREKKERFSLILESASTNQTSMYLCASSSLFNSNQPQHFGDGTRLSIL.

As regards this clonotype: One end of the junction varies from germline; a read error may be responsible. The V gene is TRBV12-3 or TRBV12-4, the J gene TRBJ1-1, with D possibly being TRBD1 (5 bases). CDR3 length equals 12 residues. The CDR3 region is CASSRTNTKAFF. The DNA for the CDR3 is TGTGCCAGCAGTCGGACAAACACTAAAGCTTTCTTT.

The sample holds many counts of this clonotype. The rearrangement joins TRBV29-1 to TRBJ1-2; D unclear. Germline lookup yields CDR1 SQVTM and CDR2 ANQGSEA. Trimming shortened V by 7 bases and J by 0 bases, and 12 bases separated the two germline ends. The CDR3 totals 13 residues. CDR3 amino acids: CSASLYANYGYTF. The CDR3 DNA is TGCAGCGCTTCACTATATGCTAACTATGGCTACACCTTC.

This chain joins TRBV14 and TRBJ2-3, with D maybe TRBD2 (6 bases). This CDR3 has 14 amino acids. Looked up from germline, CDR1 is SGHDN and CDR2 is FVKESK. V lost 7 bases to trimming and J lost 3 bases, with 14 bases between them. CDR3 bases: TGTGCCAGCAATGGCGGGGTATTGACAGATACGCAGTATTTT. Its protein product is CASNGGVLTDTQYF. Combining the CDR3 with reference TRBV14 and TRBJ2-3 gives the whole variable domain EAGVTQFPSHSVIEKGQTVTLRCDPISGHDNLYWYRRVMGKEIKFLLHFVKESKQDESGMPNNRFLAERTGGTYSTLKVQPAELEDSGVYFCASNGGVLTDTQYFGPGTRLTVL.

V is TRBV10-3 and J is TRBJ2-7, with D hard to call. CDR1 is ENHRY and CDR2 is SYGVKD in the germline V gene. Trimming stripped 5 bases from V and 7 bases from J, with 12 bases between. CDR3 size: 12 residues. CDR3 bases: TGTGCCATCAGTCGACTGGACGAAGAGCAGTACTTC. Amino acid sequence: CAISRLDEEQYF.

This clonotype was detected only a few times. The chain links TRBV6-5 to TRBJ2-3, with D perhaps TRBD1 (5 bases). CDR1 and CDR2 from the germline V gene are MNHEY and SVGAGI. This CDR3 comprises 15 residues. Trimming removed 5 bases at V and 0 bases at J, with 12 bases between. This CDR3 is CASSPRRQSTDTQYF. For the CDR3, the DNA is TGTGCCAGCAGTCCTCGACGACAGAGCACAGATACGCAGTATTTT.

V and J are TRBV15 and TRBJ2-1; 7 positions match TRBD2. Germline lookup yields CDR1 LNHNV and CDR2 YYDKDF (reference sequence). V shed 3 bases and J 4 bases; nucleotides not matched to a gene: 6. The CDR3 has 15 amino acids. Here the CDR3 reads CATSRERGAYNEQFF. Here the CDR3 DNA reads TGTGCCACCAGCAGGGAGCGGGGCGCTTACAATGAGCAGTTCTTC.

The chain links TRBV4-3 to TRBJ1-6, with unresolved D. Between the trimmed V and J ends, which lost 0 bases and 5 bases, there was a span of 11 bases. This CDR3 is built from 16 residues. CDR1 LGHNA and CDR2 YSLEER come from the germline V gene. The CDR3 here is CASSQDHSANNSPLHF. The CDR3 nucleotides are TGCGCCAGCAGCCAAGATCATTCGGCGAATAATTCACCCCTCCACTTT.

This clonotype was seen a handful of times. The rearrangement uses TRBV25-1 and TRBJ1-2; no clear D. The CDR3 has 16 amino acids. Germline CDR1 reads MGHDK; CDR2 reads SYGVNS. Trimming cost V 5 bases and J 8 bases, with 24 bases left between them. This CDR3 reads CASSKDQVTVSRGYTF. DNA of the CDR3: TGTGCCAGCAGTAAGGATCAGGTCACCGTTTCGCGGGGCTACACCTTC.

The V gene is TRBV9, the J gene TRBJ2-3; possibly TRBD2 for D (6 bases). The CDR3 sequence is 14 residues long. Per germline, CDR1 SGDLS and CDR2 YYNGEE. V was trimmed by 4 bases and J by 2 bases, leaving 11 bases between them. CDR3 sequence reads: CASSSLATTDTQYF. The CDR3 DNA follows: TGTGCCAGCAGCTCACTAGCTACCACAGATACGCAGTATTTT. The whole variable domain, remainder taken from reference TRBV9 and TRBJ2-3, is DSGVTQTPKHLITATGQRVTLRCSPRSGDLSVYWYQQSLDQGLQFLIQYYNGEERAKGNILERFSAQQFPDLHSELNLSSLELGDSALYFCASSSLATTDTQYFGPGTRLTVL.

This clonotype was picked up a small number of times. The chain uses TRBV5-1 and TRBJ2-4, with 8 bases fitting TRBD2. The J call is doubtful: the DNA matches TRBJ2-7 better. Germline V lookup: CDR1 SGHRS, CDR2 YFSETQ. The CDR3 extends over 16 amino acids. CDR3 nucleotide sequence: TGCGCCAGCAGCTTGGCCGACGGAGCGGGGGAGGGCGAGCAGTACTTC. Its protein is CASSLADGAGEGEQYF.

In its sample, this clonotype was seen a few times. The chain carries TRBV5-1 and TRBJ2-4, with unresolved D. The germline V and J ends were trimmed by 0 bases and 0 bases, with 7 bases remaining between them. The CDR3 spans 15 residues. CDR1 and CDR2 from the germline V gene are SGHRS and YFSETQ. The CDR3 DNA sequence: TGCGCCAGCAGCTTGGGACCCATAGCCAAAAACATTCAGTACTTC. Its protein is CASSLGPIAKNIQYF.

CDR3 DNA: TGTGCCAGCAGCATGGATACTAACTATGGCTACACCTTC. Protein: CASSMDTNYGYTF. This chain connects TRBV6-5 to TRBJ1-2; D is unclear. Trimming removed 6 bases at V and 0 bases at J, with 8 bases between. CDR3 length equals 13 residues. From germline, CDR1 is MNHEY and CDR2 SVGAGI.

This rearrangement joins TRBV18 to TRBJ1-2, with TRBD1 as a possible D gene (5 bases). Germline assignment: CDR1 KGHSH and CDR2 LQKENI. V lost 8 bases to trimming and J lost 6 bases, with 10 bases between them. This CDR3 region has 11 residues. The CDR3 sequence: CASGTSNGYTF. CDR3 nucleotide sequence: TGTGCCAGCGGGACTTCCAATGGCTACACCTTC.

In this sample, this clonotype turned up a few times. The V gene is TRBV29-1, the J gene TRBJ2-7; no definite D call. The ends were cut back, 7 bases at V and 1 base at J, with 14 bases in the middle. CDR1 and CDR2 (germline): SQVTM, ANQGSEA. There are 13 residues in the CDR3. The CDR3 spells CSASSGVSYEQYF. The CDR3, as DNA: TGCAGCGCCTCTAGTGGGGTTTCCTACGAGCAGTACTTC.

The chain carries TRBV6-2 or TRBV6-3 and TRBJ2-1, with D unresolved. The CDR3 has 13 residues. The V gene lost 2 bases and the J gene lost 5 bases, with 7 bases spanning the gap. Germline CDR1 MNHEY, CDR2 SVGEGT. CDR3 bases: TGTGCCAGCAGTTACGTCCCCGACAATGAGCAGTTCTTC. This encodes CASSYVPDNEQFF.

This clonotype was found a few times. The J gene is TRBJ1-1, the V gene TRBV12-3 or TRBV12-4; D not resolved. The CDR3 sequence is 13 residues long. V was shortened by 4 bases and J by 0 bases, with 6 bases between the two germline ends. CDR3 bases: TGTGCCAGCAGTTCAATGTTGAACACTGAAGCTTTCTTT. Translation gives CASSSMLNTEAFF.

V gene TRBV12-3 or TRBV12-4 combines with J gene TRBJ2-3, with D possibly matching TRBD1 (5 bases). The CDR3 is 13 residues long. Trimming took 11 bases from V and 0 from J, leaving 12 bases between them. Here the CDR3 DNA reads TGTGCCGTCCGGGCAGGGAGCACAGATACGCAGTATTTT. Amino acids: CAVRAGSTDTQYF.

The gene calls are TRBV4-3 and TRBJ1-3, with 7 bases aligning to TRBD1. Germline V lookup: CDR1 LGHNA, CDR2 YSLEER. J was trimmed by 4 bases and V by 3 bases; bases with no gene match: 6. There are 15 residues in the CDR3. CDR3 in DNA: TGCGCCAGCAGCCACGGGACAGACGAAGGAAACACCATATATTTT. Its protein is CASSHGTDEGNTIYF.